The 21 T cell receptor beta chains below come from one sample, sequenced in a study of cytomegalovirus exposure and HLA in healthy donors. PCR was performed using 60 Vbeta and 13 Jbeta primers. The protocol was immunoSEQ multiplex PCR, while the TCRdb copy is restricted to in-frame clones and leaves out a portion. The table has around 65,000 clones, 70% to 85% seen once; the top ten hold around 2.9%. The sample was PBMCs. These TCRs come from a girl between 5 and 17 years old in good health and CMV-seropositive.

CDR3 sequence: CASSLGGNADTQYF. For the CDR3, the DNA is TGTGCCAGCAGCTTAGGAGGGAATGCAGATACGCAGTATTTT. This chain links TRBV7-8 with TRBJ2-3, with a possible D match to TRBD2 (5 bases). This CDR3 has 14 amino acids. Trimming left V 1 base short and J 4 bases short, with 9 bases between. Germline CDR1 SGHVS, CDR2 FQNEAQ.

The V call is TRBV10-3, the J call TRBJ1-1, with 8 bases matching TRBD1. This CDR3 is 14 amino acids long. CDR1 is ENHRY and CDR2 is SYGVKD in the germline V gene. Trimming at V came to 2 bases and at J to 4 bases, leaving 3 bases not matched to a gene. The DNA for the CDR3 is TGTGCCATCAGTGAGCCGGACAGGGTCACTGAAGCTTTCTTT. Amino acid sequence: CAISEPDRVTEAFF.

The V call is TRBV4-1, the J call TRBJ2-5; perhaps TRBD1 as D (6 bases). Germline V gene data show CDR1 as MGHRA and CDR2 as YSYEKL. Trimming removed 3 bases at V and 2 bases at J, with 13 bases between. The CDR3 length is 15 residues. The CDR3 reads CASSHRQDKQETQYF. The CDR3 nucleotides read TGCGCCAGCAGCCACAGACAGGATAAACAAGAGACCCAGTACTTC.

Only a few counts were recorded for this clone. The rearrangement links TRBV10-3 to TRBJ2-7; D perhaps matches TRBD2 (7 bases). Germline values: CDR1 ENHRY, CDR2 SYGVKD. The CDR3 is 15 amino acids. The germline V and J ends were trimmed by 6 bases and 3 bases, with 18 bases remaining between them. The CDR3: CAIRETVGGHYEQYF. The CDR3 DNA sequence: TGTGCCATCAGGGAGACAGTCGGGGGGCACTACGAGCAGTACTTC.

This chain's CDR3 is CASSQVKAGEEDEQFF. The DNA for the CDR3 is TGCGCCAGCAGCCAAGTGAAGGCGGGAGAGGAGGATGAGCAGTTCTTC. The chain couples TRBV4-3 to TRBJ2-1; TRBD2 agrees at 7 bases. Germline assignment: CDR1 LGHNA and CDR2 YSLEER. With 1 base clipped from V and 8 bases from J, the junction kept 11 bases outside the gene matches. This CDR3 spans 16 amino acids.

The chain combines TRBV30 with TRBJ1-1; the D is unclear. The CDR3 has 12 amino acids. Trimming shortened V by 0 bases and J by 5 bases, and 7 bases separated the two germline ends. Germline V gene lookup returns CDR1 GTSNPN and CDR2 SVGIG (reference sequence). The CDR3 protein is CAWSVRSTEAFF. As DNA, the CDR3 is TGTGCCTGGAGTGTACGGTCAACTGAAGCTTTCTTT.

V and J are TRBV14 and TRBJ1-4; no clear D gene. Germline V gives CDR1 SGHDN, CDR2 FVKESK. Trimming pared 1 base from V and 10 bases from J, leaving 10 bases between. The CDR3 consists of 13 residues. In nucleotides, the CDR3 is TGTGCCAGCAGCCAAGCCGCAGGAGGAAAACTGTTTTTT. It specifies CASSQAAGGKLFF.

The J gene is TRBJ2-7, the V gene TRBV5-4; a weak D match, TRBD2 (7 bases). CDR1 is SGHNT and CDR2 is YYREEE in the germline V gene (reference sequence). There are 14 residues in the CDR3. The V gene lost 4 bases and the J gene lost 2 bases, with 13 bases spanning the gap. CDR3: CASSTTGGAYEQYF. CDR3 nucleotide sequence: TGTGCCAGCAGCACGACGGGGGGCGCCTACGAGCAGTACTTC. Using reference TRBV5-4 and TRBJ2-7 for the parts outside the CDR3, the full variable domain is ETGVTQSPTHLIKTRGQQVTLRCSSQSGHNTVSWYQQALGQGPQFIFQYYREEENGRGNFPPRFSGLQFPNYSSELNVNALELDDSALYLCASSTTGGAYEQYFGPGTRLTVT.

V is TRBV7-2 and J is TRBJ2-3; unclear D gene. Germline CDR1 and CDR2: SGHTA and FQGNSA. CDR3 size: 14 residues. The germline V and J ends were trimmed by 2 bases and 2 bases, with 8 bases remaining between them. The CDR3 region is CASSLIGATDTQYF. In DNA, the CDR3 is TGTGCCAGCAGCTTAATAGGAGCCACAGATACGCAGTATTTT.

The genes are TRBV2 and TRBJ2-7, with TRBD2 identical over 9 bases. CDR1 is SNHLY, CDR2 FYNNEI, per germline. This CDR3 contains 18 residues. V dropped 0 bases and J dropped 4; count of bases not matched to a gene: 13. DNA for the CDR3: TGTGCCAGCAGTGAAGCTCCTTCGCGACTAGCGGACTTTTACGAGCAGTACTTC. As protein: CASSEAPSRLADFYEQYF.

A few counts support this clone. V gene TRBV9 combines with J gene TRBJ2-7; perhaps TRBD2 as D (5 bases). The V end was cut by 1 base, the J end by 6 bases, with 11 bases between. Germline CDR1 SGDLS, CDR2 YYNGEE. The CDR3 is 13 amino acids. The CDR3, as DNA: TGTGCCAGCAGCGTATCCGGGATCGGCGAGCAGTACTTC. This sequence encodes CASSVSGIGEQYF.

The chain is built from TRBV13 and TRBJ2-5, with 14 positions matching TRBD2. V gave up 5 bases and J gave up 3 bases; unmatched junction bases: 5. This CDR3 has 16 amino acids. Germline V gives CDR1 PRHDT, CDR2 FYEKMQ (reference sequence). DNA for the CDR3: TGTGCCAGCAGCGACCGACTAGCGGGGGGGAAAGAGACCCAGTACTTC. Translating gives CASSDRLAGGKETQYF.

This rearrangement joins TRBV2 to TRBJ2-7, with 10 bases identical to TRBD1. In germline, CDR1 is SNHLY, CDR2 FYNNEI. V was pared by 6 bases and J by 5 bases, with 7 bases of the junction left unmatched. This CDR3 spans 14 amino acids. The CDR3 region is CASSPGQGRNEQYF. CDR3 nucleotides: TGTGCCAGCAGCCCGGGACAGGGGCGCAACGAGCAGTACTTC. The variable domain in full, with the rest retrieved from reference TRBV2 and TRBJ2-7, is EPEVTQTPSHQVTQMGQEVILRCVPISNHLYFYWYRQILGQKVEFLVSFYNNEISEKSEIFDDQFSVERPDGSNFTLKIRSTKLEDSAMYFCASSPGQGRNEQYFGPGTRLTVT.

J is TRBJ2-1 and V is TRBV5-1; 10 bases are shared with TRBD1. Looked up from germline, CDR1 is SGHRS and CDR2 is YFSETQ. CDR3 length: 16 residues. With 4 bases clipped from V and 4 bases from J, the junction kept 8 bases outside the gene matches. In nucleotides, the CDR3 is TGCGCCAGCAGCATGCCTGGGACAGGGGCTTACAATGAGCAGTTCTTC. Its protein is CASSMPGTGAYNEQFF.

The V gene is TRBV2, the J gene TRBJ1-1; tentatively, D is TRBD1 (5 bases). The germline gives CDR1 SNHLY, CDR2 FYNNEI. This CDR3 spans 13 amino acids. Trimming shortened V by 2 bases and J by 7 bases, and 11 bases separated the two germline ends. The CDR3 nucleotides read TGTGCCAGCAGTGAATTAGGGGTCCGTGAAGCTTTCTTT. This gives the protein CASSELGVREAFF.

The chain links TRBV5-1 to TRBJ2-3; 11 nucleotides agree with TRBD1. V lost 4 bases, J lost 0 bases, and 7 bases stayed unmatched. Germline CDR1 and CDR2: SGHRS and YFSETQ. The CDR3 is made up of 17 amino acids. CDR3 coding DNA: TGCGCCAGCAGCCCTGGGGACAGGGGGGCTAGCACAGATACGCAGTATTTT. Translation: CASSPGDRGASTDTQYF.

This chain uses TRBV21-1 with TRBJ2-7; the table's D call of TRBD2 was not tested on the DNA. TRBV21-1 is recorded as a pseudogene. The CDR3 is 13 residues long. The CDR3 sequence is CASSQSLASQQYF. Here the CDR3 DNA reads TGTGCCAGCAGCCAATCCCTAGCGTCCCAGCAGTACTTC.

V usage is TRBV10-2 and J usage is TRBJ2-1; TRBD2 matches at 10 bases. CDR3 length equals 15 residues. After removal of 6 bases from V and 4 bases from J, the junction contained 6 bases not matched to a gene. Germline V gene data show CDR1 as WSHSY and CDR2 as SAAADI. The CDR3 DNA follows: TGCGCCAGCAGGGAGAGCGGGGGGGGGTACAATGAGCAGTTCTTC. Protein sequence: CASRESGGGYNEQFF.

The CDR3 nucleotides read TGTGCCAGCAGTTTCCGACAGGGGTACGAGACCCAGTACTTC. This sequence encodes CASSFRQGYETQYF. This chain joins TRBV27 and TRBJ2-5, with TRBD1 identical over 8 bases. V was pared by 3 bases and J by 5 bases, with 5 bases of the junction left unmatched. The CDR3 extends over 14 amino acids. Germline lookup yields CDR1 MNHEY and CDR2 SMNVEV (reference sequence).

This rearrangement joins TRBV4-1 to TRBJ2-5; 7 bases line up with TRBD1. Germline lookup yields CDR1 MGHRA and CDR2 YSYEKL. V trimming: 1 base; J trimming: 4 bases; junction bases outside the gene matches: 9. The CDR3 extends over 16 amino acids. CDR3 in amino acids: CASSQGIRQGPETQYF. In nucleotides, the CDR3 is TGCGCCAGCAGCCAAGGGATCCGACAGGGTCCAGAGACCCAGTACTTC.

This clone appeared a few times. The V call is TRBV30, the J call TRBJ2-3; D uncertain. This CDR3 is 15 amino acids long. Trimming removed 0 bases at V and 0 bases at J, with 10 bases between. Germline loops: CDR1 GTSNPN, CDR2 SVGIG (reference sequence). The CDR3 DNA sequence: TGTGCCTGGAGTGTACAAGCGAGTAGCACAGATACGCAGTATTTT. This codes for CAWSVQASSTDTQYF. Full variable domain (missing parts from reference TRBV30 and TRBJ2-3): SQTIHQWPATLVQPVGSPLSLECTVEGTSNPNLYWYRQAAGRGLQLLFYSVGIGQISSEVPQNLSASRPQDRQFILSSKKLLLSDSGFYLCAWSVQASSTDTQYFGPGTRLTVL.